This T cell receptor beta chain appears in the sequencing data of a study of blood T cell repertoires in COVID-19. Germline V CDR1 and CDR2: MGHRA, YSYEKL. This CDR3 region has 17 residues. The V gene lost 4 bases and the J gene lost 11 bases, with 29 bases spanning the gap. In the source study's methods: Nucleated cell counts were estimated from reference gene primer amplification. TCRdb's copy holds only in-frame clones and misses some; the assay was immunoSEQ multiplex PCR. V, J and clone size are taken as reported in that table, and D and trimming were inferred from the DNA itself. The data show approximately 240,000 clones, with about 85% seen just once and 5.5% to 7.5% held by the top ten.

The sequenced material came from peripheral blood. This TCR derives from a woman aged 55-69 years with active or convalescent COVID-19. The rearrangement uses TRBV4-1 and TRBJ2-5; D possibly corresponds to TRBD2 (5 bases). CDR3 sequence reads: CASSPLLVAGPWEWQYF. CDR3 nucleotides: TGCGCCAGCAGCCCGCTTCTTGTGGCAGGTCCCTGGGAGTGGCAGTACTTC.